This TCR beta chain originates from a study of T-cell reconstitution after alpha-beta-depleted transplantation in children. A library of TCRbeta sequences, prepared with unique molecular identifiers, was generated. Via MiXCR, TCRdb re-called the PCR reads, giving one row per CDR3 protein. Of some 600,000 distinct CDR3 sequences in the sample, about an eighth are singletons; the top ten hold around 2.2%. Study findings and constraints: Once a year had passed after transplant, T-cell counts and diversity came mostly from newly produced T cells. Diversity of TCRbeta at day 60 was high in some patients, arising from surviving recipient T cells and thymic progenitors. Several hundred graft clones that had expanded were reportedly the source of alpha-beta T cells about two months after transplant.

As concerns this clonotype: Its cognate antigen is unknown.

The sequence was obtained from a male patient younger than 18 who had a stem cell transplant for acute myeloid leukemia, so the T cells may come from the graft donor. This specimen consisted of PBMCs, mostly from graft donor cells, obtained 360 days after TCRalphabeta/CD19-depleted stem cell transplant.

CDR3 sequence (DNA): TGTGCCAGCAGTCTCAGACGGGACTACTTAACTAACACCGGGGAGCTGTTTTTT. Its translation: CASSLRRDYLTNTGELFF. This chain links TRBV6-2 or TRBV6-3 with TRBJ2-2, with 7 bases fitting TRBD2. Trimming cost V 5 bases and J 2 bases; bases outside gene matches: 14. CDR1 is MNHEY and CDR2 is SVGEGT in the germline V gene. This CDR3 spans 18 amino acids.